The TCR beta chain described here comes from a study of identical twins. Study-wide points: The study found that models underestimated out-of-frame TCR alpha sharing in monozygotic twins.

A remark on this clonotype: Antigen unknown.

One entry per CDR3 protein, called by TCRdb with MiXCR from the 5' RACE reads. The profile shows about 530,000 distinct CDR3 sequences, around 24% of them singletons. Germline V gene lookup returns CDR1 MNHEY and CDR2 SVGEGT. The CDR3 runs to 18 residues. The V and J ends lost 6 bases and 3 bases, in that order; junction bases with no gene match: 11. These records were also assigned to another study, of yellow fever vaccine responses in identical twins. That investigation notes: Twins reportedly mounted vaccine T cell responses that seemed partly convergent, partly personalized.

This rearrangement joins TRBV6-2 or TRBV6-3 to TRBJ2-3; TRBD2 aligns across 14 bases. The receptor's source is a woman younger than 30 in good health. The material sequenced was CD4+ T cells sorted from blood. CDR3: CASSNAQGLAGVTDTQYF. CDR3 in DNA: TGTGCCAGCAGCAACGCCCAGGGACTAGCGGGGGTGACAGATACGCAGTATTTT.